This T cell receptor beta chain is drawn from a study of CD8 T cells in ankylosing spondylitis. Study-wide results and limits: Some of the motif variants had earlier been found in reactive arthritis patients' fluid and blood. A TCR beta motif of fewer than 10 highly homologous variants seemed to mark ankylosing spondylitis blood. As reported, disease-linked clones showed significant enrichment in matched ankylosing spondylitis synovial fluid.

This clonotype showed up many times. The antigen is not known. Trimming took off 4 bases at V and 9 bases at J, with 15 bases between the two ends. The CDR3 extends over 14 amino acids. Germline CDR1 and CDR2: KGHDR and SFDVKD. By quantitative 5'-RACE with molecular barcodes, the TCR beta libraries were made. Via MiXCR, TCRdb re-called the 5' RACE reads, giving one row per CDR3 protein. The sample comprises roughly 150,000 distinct CDR3 sequences, 30% to 40% of which are singletons, and 5.5% to 7.5% rests with the top ten. The sequenced material came from synovial fluid, either unsorted or a sorted T cell fraction (not recorded which). This clonotype was sampled from a male donor with ankylosing spondylitis. The chain uses TRBV24-1 and TRBJ2-1; possibly TRBD2 for D (5 bases). CDR3 sequence (DNA): TGTGCCACCAGTGACCCTACTAGACCGAGTGAGCAGTTCTTC. It translates to CATSDPTRPSEQFF.